This T cell receptor (beta chain) comes out of a study of T cell repertoires in cytomegalovirus infection. In the study overall: From public TCR beta signatures came an indication of both CMV infection and matching HLA type.

Study observations and caveats: Cumulated frequencies of public TCR beta families served to identify carriers of CMV plus the relevant HLA. The ex vivo response showed dominance by HLA-C-restricted CMV-specific TCR beta clonotypes.

Trimming stripped 4 bases from V and 6 bases from J, with 16 bases between. The CDR3 loop spans 15 amino acids. Germline values: CDR1 SGHNT, CDR2 YENEEA. MiXCR, run by TCRdb on the reads, gives a single entry per CDR3 protein. This sample has around 740,000 distinct CDR3 sequences; roughly 36% occur once, and the top ten carry about 2.8%. This clonotype was counted at least ten times. As yet, its antigen is unknown. The chain is built from TRBV11-3 and TRBJ1-5, with D possibly matching TRBD1 (5 bases). What was sequenced was PBMCs. The sequence derives from a human donor in good health (CMV status not recorded). Some clones in this sample may be carry-over from other donors' samples. CDR3 sequence reads: CASSSFRGVRQPQHF. Written as DNA, the CDR3 is TGTGCCAGCAGCTCTTTTAGGGGTGTTCGTCAGCCCCAGCATTTT. Based on the CDR3 plus reference TRBV11-3 and TRBJ1-5, the full variable domain is EAGVVQSPRYKIIEKKQPVAFWCNPISGHNTLYWYLQNLGQGPELLIRYENEEAVDDSQLPKDRFSAERLKGVDSTLKIQPAELGDSAVYLCASSSFRGVRQPQHFGDGTRLSIL.